Listed below are T cell receptor beta chains from one sample, sequenced in a study of blood T cell repertoires in COVID-19. The assay was immunoSEQ multiplex PCR, and TCRdb's table has in-frame clones only and misses some. The sample comprises under 100,000 clones, 87% of which are singletons, and roughly 15% rests with the top ten. The sample comprised peripheral blood. The receptors were sampled from a human donor in a cohort sampled during active COVID-19. Each CDR3 is given with its conserved first and last residue. Each record gives: clone size, J gene, V gene, D gene, CDR3 protein, CDR3 DNA. A D gene is named only where the DNA matches it firmly. The size of a clone is reported for some rows only, either as once, few or many, or as a class for expanded clones.

>once|TRBJ1-6|TRBV18|-
CASSPGHQDGSPLHF
TGTGCCAGCTCACCGGGACACCAGGACGGTTCACCCCTCCACTTT
>-|TRBJ2-1|TRBV7-2|-
CASSLSNEQFF
TGTGCCAGCAGCTTGTCAAATGAGCAGTTCTTC
>-|TRBJ2-3|TRBV7-2|-
CASSLGGPDTQYF
TGTGCCAGCAGCCTCGGGGGTCCGGATACGCAGTATTTT
>-|TRBJ2-3|TRBV30|TRBD1
CAWSTSGTGKANTQYF
TGTGCCTGGAGTACCTCTGGGACAGGGAAGGCGAATACGCAGTATTTT
>-|TRBJ2-7|TRBV24-1|TRBD1
CATSDATGGLYEQYF
TGTGCCACCAGTGACGCGACAGGGGGCCTCTACGAGCAGTACTTC
>-|TRBJ1-1|TRBV7-3|-
CASRRGQNTEAFF
TGTGCCAGCAGACGCGGACAGAACACTGAAGCTTTCTTT
>-|TRBJ2-5|TRBV4-2|-
CASSPIQEHETQYF
TGTGCCAGCAGCCCCATACAGGAGCACGAGACCCAGTACTTC
>-|TRBJ2-5|TRBV27|-
CASSDYQETQYF
TGTGCCAGCAGTGACTACCAAGAGACCCAGTACTTC
>-|TRBJ1-5|TRBV6-5|-
CASSYSGWGGDQPQHF
TGTGCCAGCAGTTACTCCGGTTGGGGGGGGGATCAGCCCCAGCATTTT
>-|TRBJ2-1|TRBV11-2|TRBD2
CASSWVAGYEQFF
TGTGCCAGCTCTTGGGTAGCGGGCTATGAGCAGTTCTTC
>once|TRBJ2-4|TRBV2|TRBD1
CASRGTGEAKNIQYF
TGTGCCAGCAGAGGGACAGGGGAGGCCAAAAACATTCAGTACTTC
>-|TRBJ2-2|TRBV3-1/TRBV3-2|-
CASSDGTHTGELFF
TGTGCCAGCAGCGACGGGACACACACCGGGGAGCTGTTTTTT
>-|TRBJ1-5|TRBV3-1/TRBV3-2|-
CASSRPGGDWDGPQHF
TGTGCCAGCAGCCGCCCCGGGGGAGATTGGGACGGGCCCCAGCATTTT
>once|TRBJ2-2|TRBV5-1|TRBD1
CASKRQGAVEELFF
TGCGCCAGCAAAAGACAGGGGGCGGTGGAGGAGCTGTTTTTT
>-|TRBJ1-1|TRBV9|-
CASSVGRTEAFF
TGTGCCAGCAGCGTAGGCAGGACTGAAGCTTTCTTT
>-|TRBJ1-1|TRBV5-6|-
CASSFITRTNMNTEAFF
TGTGCCAGCAGCTTTATTACACGGACAAACATGAACACTGAAGCTTTCTTT
>-|TRBJ2-3|TRBV7-9|-
CASNYREQDTQYF
TGTGCCAGCAACTACAGGGAACAGGATACGCAGTATTTT
>once|TRBJ1-1|TRBV5-5|-
CASSSRPERRNTEAFF
TGTGCCAGCAGCTCGAGACCGGAGAGAAGGAACACTGAAGCTTTCTTT
>-|TRBJ2-7|TRBV6-5|-
CASTEFTGTLYEQYF
TGTGCCAGCACCGAGTTCACAGGGACGCTTTACGAGCAGTACTTC
>-|TRBJ2-2|TRBV7-9|-
CAAGAGTGELFF
TGTGCCGCGGGGGCCGGCACCGGGGAGCTGTTTTTT
>-|TRBJ1-1|TRBV29-1|-
CSAGALYTEAFF
TGCAGCGCCGGTGCGCTTTACACTGAAGCTTTCTTT
>-|TRBJ1-5|TRBV19|TRBD1
CASSAGTGVQPQHF
TGTGCCAGTAGTGCCGGGACAGGGGTTCAGCCCCAGCATTTT
>-|TRBJ1-3|TRBV3-1/TRBV3-2|TRBD1
CASSPTGDGNTIYF
TGTGCCAGCAGCCCGACAGGGGATGGAAACACCATATATTTT
>once|TRBJ1-1|TRBV5-1|-
CASSGSGRDTEAFF
TGCGCCAGCAGTGGGTCGGGGAGGGACACTGAAGCTTTCTTT
>few|TRBJ2-7|TRBV4-3|TRBD2
CASSQVSGTSYEQYF
TGCGCCAGCAGCCAAGTTAGCGGGACTTCCTACGAGCAGTACTTC
>-|TRBJ1-1|TRBV6-5|TRBD1
CASRTGGVGIPEAFF
TGTGCCAGCAGGACAGGGGGCGTCGGAATCCCTGAAGCTTTCTTT
>-|TRBJ1-1|TRBV19|TRBD1
CASTVGGAGTEAFF
TGTGCCAGTACTGTAGGGGGCGCGGGGACTGAAGCTTTCTTT
>-|TRBJ2-3|TRBV7-9|TRBD2
CASSLGTSGMHTDTQYF
TGTGCCAGCAGCTTAGGCACTAGCGGCATGCACACAGATACGCAGTATTTT
>-|TRBJ2-2|TRBV19|TRBD1
CASRGTVANTGELFF
TGTGCCAGTAGGGGGACAGTCGCGAACACCGGGGAGCTGTTTTTT
>-|TRBJ1-4|TRBV6-5|-
CASSYRGATNEKLFF
TGTGCCAGCAGTTATCGGGGGGCAACTAATGAAAAACTGTTTTTT
>-|TRBJ1-2|TRBV5-1|TRBD1
CASSLAQGVNYGYTF
TGCGCCAGCAGCTTGGCCCAGGGGGTTAACTATGGCTACACCTTC
>once|TRBJ2-7|TRBV6-2/TRBV6-3|-
CASSNYEVPYEQYF
TGTGCCAGCAGCAATTACGAGGTCCCTTACGAGCAGTACTTC
>-|TRBJ2-3|TRBV15|TRBD1
CATSRNPGQGTDTQYF
TGTGCCACCAGCAGAAATCCGGGACAGGGGACAGATACGCAGTATTTT
>-|TRBJ1-1|TRBV28|-
CASSYRSGLNTEAFF
TGTGCCAGCAGCTACCGATCAGGGCTGAACACTGAAGCTTTCTTT
>-|TRBJ2-5|TRBV4-2|-
CASSPDQETQYF
TGTGCCAGCAGCCCCGACCAAGAGACCCAGTACTTC
>-|TRBJ2-7|TRBV6-5|TRBD1
CASSHGQVYEQYF
TGTGCCAGCAGCCACGGACAGGTATACGAGCAGTACTTC
>-|TRBJ2-6|TRBV5-1|-
CASSLGSSGANVLTF
TGCGCCAGCAGCTTGGGGAGCTCTGGGGCCAACGTCCTGACTTTC
>many|TRBJ1-3|TRBV3-1/TRBV3-2|TRBD1
CASSQDGQGGTIYF
TGTGCCAGCAGCCAAGATGGGCAGGGGGGCACCATATATTTT
>-|TRBJ2-7|TRBV20-1|TRBD1
CSASRQGAISEQYF
TGCAGTGCTAGTAGGCAGGGGGCAATCTCCGAGCAGTACTTC
>-|TRBJ1-4|TRBV12-5|-
CASGPNRPIATNEKLFF
TGTGCTAGTGGCCCAAACAGGCCGATTGCAACTAATGAAAAACTGTTTTTT
>once|TRBJ1-5|TRBV30|-
CAWSERGNQPQHF
TGTGCCTGGAGTGAAAGAGGCAATCAGCCCCAGCATTTT
>-|TRBJ2-3|TRBV27|TRBD2
CASSPTSRVRDTQYF
TGTGCCAGCAGTCCGACTAGCAGGGTTCGGGATACGCAGTATTTT
>-|TRBJ1-5|TRBV19|-
CASMVGATSNQPQHF
TGTGCCAGTATGGTAGGGGCGACGAGCAATCAGCCCCAGCATTTT
>few|TRBJ1-3|TRBV11-2|-
CASSLDLQAAIYF
TGTGCCAGCAGCTTAGATCTTCAGGCCGCAATATATTTT
>-|TRBJ2-3|TRBV9|-
CASSTRLGTTDTQYF
TGTGCCTCCTCGACCAGACTAGGGACCACAGATACGCAGTATTTT
>-|TRBJ2-7|TRBV7-9|-
CASSLFADGQYF
TGTGCCAGCAGCTTATTTGCGGATGGGCAGTACTTC
>-|TRBJ1-3|TRBV15|TRBD1
CATSRADRRRNTIYF
TGTGCCACCAGCAGAGCGGACAGGCGAAGAAACACCATATATTTT
>-|TRBJ1-2|TRBV6-5|-
CASSYRGGGYGYTF
TGTGCCAGCAGTTACCGGGGGGGCGGCTATGGCTACACCTTC
>once|TRBJ1-3|TRBV4-1|-
CASSFFRPDSLSGNTIYF
TGCGCCAGCAGCTTTTTCCGGCCTGACAGCCTCTCTGGAAACACCATATATTTT
>-|TRBJ2-1|TRBV19|-
CASAEYNEQFF
TGTGCCAGCGCGGAATACAATGAGCAGTTCTTC
>-|TRBJ1-5|TRBV18|-
CASSPPQGKGDQPQHF
TGTGCCAGCTCACCACCTCAGGGTAAGGGGGATCAGCCCCAGCATTTT
>once|TRBJ1-4|TRBV19|TRBD1
CASQVSPRQGATNEKLFF
TGTGCCAGTCAAGTATCGCCCCGCCAGGGGGCAACTAATGAAAAACTGTTTTTT
>-|TRBJ2-3|TRBV14|-
CASRPGLSPRGDTQYF
TGTGCCAGCAGGCCCGGACTGTCCCCCCGGGGAGATACGCAGTATTTT
>-|TRBJ2-2|TRBV14|TRBD1
CASARRQGAGELFF
TGTGCCAGCGCCCGACGCCAGGGGGCCGGGGAGCTGTTTTTT
>-|TRBJ1-2|TRBV28|TRBD1
CASRGQTPIPNYGYTF
TGTGCCAGCAGGGGACAGACTCCAATACCGAACTATGGCTACACCTTC
>-|TRBJ2-2|TRBV6-6|TRBD2
CASSYLLAVNTGELFF
TGTGCCAGCAGTTACCTACTAGCGGTTAACACCGGGGAGCTGTTTTTT
>few|TRBJ1-6|TRBV21-1|-
CASAGPGLRSPLHF
TGTGCCAGCGCGGGTCCGGGGTTGAGGTCACCCCTCCACTTT
>-|TRBJ2-3|TRBV27|TRBD2
CASSLSGVSTDTQYF
TGTGCCAGCAGTTTAAGCGGGGTATCCACAGATACGCAGTATTTT
>-|TRBJ2-7|TRBV3-1/TRBV3-2|TRBD1
CASSRSRSRDSSYEQYF
TGTGCCAGCAGCCGTTCCCGTTCCCGGGACAGCTCCTACGAGCAGTACTTC